This entry concerns a single T cell receptor beta chain. The data stem from a study of blood T cell repertoires in COVID-19. Study as a whole: Both acute and convalescent COVID-19 samples were obtained from the United States, Italy and Spain.

The V gene lost 0 bases and the J gene lost 1 base, with 6 bases spanning the gap. There are 15 residues in the CDR3. Germline loops: CDR1 MNHEY, CDR2 SVGAGI. Libraries were prepared by immunoSEQ multiplex PCR; TCRdb keeps only in-frame clonotypes and omits some of them. The sample carries tens of thousands of clones, over 75% recorded once. The genes are TRBV6-5 and TRBJ2-2, with D hard to call. The source material was peripheral blood. The receptor was isolated from an elderly man with acute or convalescent COVID-19. Here the CDR3 reads CASSYSIQNTGELFF. The CDR3 nucleotides read TGTGCCAGCAGTTACTCGATACAGAACACCGGGGAGCTGTTTTTT.